This T cell receptor beta chain came from a study of T cell repertoires in cytomegalovirus infection. Across the whole study: It was recently identified HLA-C-restricted and well-studied HLA-B-restricted CMV epitopes that the study used. Indications came from public TCR beta signatures; they pointed to CMV infection and to a matching HLA type.

TCRdb fed the reads into MiXCR, producing one record per CDR3 protein. Among around 750,000 distinct CDR3 sequences listed, 32% were seen once. This clonotype appeared many times. Its antigen remains unidentified. General observations from the study: Clonotypes of TCR beta that were HLA-C-restricted and CMV-specific dominated the ex vivo response.

Trimming took off 4 bases at V and 1 base at J, with 25 bases between the two ends. Germline V lookup: CDR1 SGHVS, CDR2 FQNEAQ. CDR3 length: 19 residues. The input for sequencing was cultured CD8+ T cells from PBMCs, taken from culture after CMV antigen stimulation. The rearrangement joins TRBV7-8 to TRBJ1-1; TRBD1 is a possible D gene (6 bases). This TCR came from a human donor in good health (CMV status not recorded). Some clones in this sample may be carry-over from other donors' samples. For the CDR3, the DNA is TGTGCCAGCAGCTCCCGAAGTTTCATGCATACAGGGAAGAACACTGAAGCTTTCTTT. It specifies CASSSRSFMHTGKNTEAFF.